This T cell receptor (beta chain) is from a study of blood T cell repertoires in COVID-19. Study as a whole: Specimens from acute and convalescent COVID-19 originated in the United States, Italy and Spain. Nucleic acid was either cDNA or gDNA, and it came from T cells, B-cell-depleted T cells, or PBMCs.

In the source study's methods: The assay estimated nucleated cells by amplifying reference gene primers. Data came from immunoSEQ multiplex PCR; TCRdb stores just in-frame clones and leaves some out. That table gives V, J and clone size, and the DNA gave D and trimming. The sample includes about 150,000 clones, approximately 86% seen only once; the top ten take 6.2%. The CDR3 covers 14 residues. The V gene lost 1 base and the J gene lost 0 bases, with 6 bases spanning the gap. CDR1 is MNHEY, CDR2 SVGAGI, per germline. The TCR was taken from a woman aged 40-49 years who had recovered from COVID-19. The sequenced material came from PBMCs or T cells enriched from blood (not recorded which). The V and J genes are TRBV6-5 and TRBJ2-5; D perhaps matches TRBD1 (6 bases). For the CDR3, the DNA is TGTGCCAGCAGTTACTGGACAGACCAAGAGACCCAGTACTTC. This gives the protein CASSYWTDQETQYF.